The 20 T cell receptor beta chains presented below share a single source sample, sequenced in a study of blood T cell repertoires in COVID-19. The table came from immunoSEQ multiplex PCR; TCRdb's copy has only in-frame clones and leaves some out. The repertoire consists of about 200,000 clones, with 86% occurring once and the leading ten covering 5.6%. The sample consisted of PBMCs or T cells enriched from blood (not recorded which). The source is a man aged 40-49 years with acute COVID-19.

The J gene is TRBJ2-7, the V gene TRBV14, with D possibly matching TRBD1 (5 bases). The CDR3 runs 17 residues. V was clipped by 2 bases and J by 7 bases, with 24 bases between them. Germline values: CDR1 SGHDN, CDR2 FVKESK. The CDR3 DNA is TGTGCCAGCAGCCAAAGGGTCGTATGCAGGGTTGTGTGGGAGCAGTACTTC. It codes for CASSQRVVCRVVWEQYF.

The chain couples TRBV4-2 to TRBJ1-3, with D uncertain. Germline lookup yields CDR1 LGHNA and CDR2 YNFKEQ. The V end was cut by 0 bases, the J end by 0 bases, with 6 bases between. This CDR3 comprises 15 residues. As DNA, the CDR3 is TGTGCCAGCAGCCAAGATCTCAGCTCTGGAAACACCATATATTTT. Protein: CASSQDLSSGNTIYF.

The chain carries TRBV14 and TRBJ1-5; D is perhaps TRBD1 (6 bases). This CDR3 region has 18 residues. Germline-derived CDR1 and CDR2 are SGHDN and FVKESK. Deletions cut 3 bases from V and 4 bases from J, with 22 bases between. CDR3 protein: CASSHKGCGDIVNQPQHF. The CDR3 region has the DNA TGTGCCAGCAGCCACAAAGGATGTGGGGACATCGTAAATCAGCCCCAGCATTTT.

The chain couples TRBV28 to TRBJ1-2, with 7 bases lining up with TRBD1. The CDR3 length is 14 residues. CDR1 and CDR2 from the germline V gene are MDHEN and SYDVKM. V shed 5 bases, J shed 8 bases, and the junction held 11 bases outside the gene matches. The CDR3 spells CASSAGTVGSGYTF. CDR3 bases: TGTGCCAGCAGTGCCGGGACAGTGGGTTCGGGCTACACCTTC.

The chain has TRBV30 and TRBJ1-1; D gene ambiguous. V lost 5 bases, J lost 0 bases, and 16 bases lay in between. Germline V gene sequence: CDR1 GTSNPN, CDR2 SVGIG (reference sequence). There are 15 residues in the CDR3. DNA of the CDR3: TGTGCCTGGGGACGGCCTACTAGTATGAACACTGAAGCTTTCTTT. Translating gives CAWGRPTSMNTEAFF.

V is TRBV10-3 and J is TRBJ2-5, with D tentatively TRBD1 (5 bases). CDR3 length equals 13 residues. Trimming pared 4 bases from V and 2 bases from J, leaving 8 bases between. Germline V CDR1 and CDR2: ENHRY, SYGVKD. The CDR3, as DNA: TGTGCCATCAGTGCACGACAGCAAGAGACCCAGTACTTC. It is translated as CAISARQQETQYF.

This chain links TRBV5-1 with TRBJ1-4; D unresolved. Germline loops: CDR1 SGHRS, CDR2 YFSETQ. The CDR3 length is 16 residues. The V and J ends lost 1 base and 5 bases respectively, with 15 bases between them. CDR3: CASSLNLGSLNEKLFF. CDR3 coding DNA: TGCGCCAGCAGCTTGAATTTGGGCAGCTTAAATGAAAAACTGTTTTTT.

The chain recombines TRBV9 with TRBJ2-1; the match to TRBD1 covers 8 bases. This CDR3 has 16 residues. Germline CDR1 reads SGDLS; CDR2 reads YYNGEE. V lost 3 bases, J lost 3 bases, and 8 bases stayed unmatched. The CDR3 DNA is TGTGCCAGCAGCGCCCTCAGGACAGGGAACTACAATGAGCAGTTCTTC. This encodes CASSALRTGNYNEQFF.

J is TRBJ1-2 and V is TRBV15; D gene unclear. The CDR3 contains 13 residues. V was shortened by 0 bases and J by 6 bases, with 8 bases between the two germline ends. From germline, CDR1 is LNHNV and CDR2 YYDKDF (reference sequence). Written as DNA, the CDR3 is TGTGCCACCAGCAGAGAGCTAGCGGATGGCTACACCTTC. It codes for CATSRELADGYTF.

The chain joins TRBV13 to TRBJ1-2, with 7 bases lining up with TRBD1. The junction had 7 bases not matched to a gene; V was cut back by 8 bases and J by 4 bases. CDR1 is PRHDT and CDR2 is FYEKMQ in the germline V gene (reference sequence). The CDR3 runs to 13 residues. The CDR3, as DNA: TGTGCCAGCGGCCAGGGGGGCAGCTATGGCTACACCTTC. Translated: CASGQGGSYGYTF.

The J gene is TRBJ1-5, the V gene TRBV9; no clear D gene. In germline, CDR1 is SGDLS, CDR2 YYNGEE. Trimming shortened V by 0 bases and J by 0 bases, and 4 bases separated the two germline ends. CDR3 length: 14 amino acids. The CDR3 nucleotides are TGTGCCAGCAGCGTAGGGGCTAGCAATCAGCCCCAGCATTTT. The encoded protein is CASSVGASNQPQHF.

The chain uses TRBV2 and TRBJ2-5; 10 bases align to TRBD2. The junction had 8 bases not matched to a gene; V was cut back by 8 bases and J by 5 bases. From germline, CDR1 is SNHLY and CDR2 FYNNEI. The CDR3 spans 14 residues. This CDR3 is CASCSSGSRETQYF. CDR3 in DNA: TGTGCCAGCTGTTCTAGCGGGAGTCGGGAGACCCAGTACTTC.

The chain links TRBV7-9 to TRBJ1-5; maybe TRBD1 (5 bases). Per germline, CDR1 SEHNR and CDR2 FQNEAQ (reference sequence). This CDR3 spans 15 amino acids. V was trimmed by 3 bases and J by 1 base, leaving 10 bases between them. The CDR3 here is CASSFGGLSNQPQHF. The CDR3 coding sequence is TGTGCCAGCAGCTTCGGGGGGTTAAGCAATCAGCCCCAGCATTTT.

The CDR3 nucleotides read TGTGCCACCAGCAGGACGAGACAGTCCCAGGAGACCCAGTACTTC. It yields the protein CATSRTRQSQETQYF. V is TRBV15 and J is TRBJ2-5, with D possibly TRBD1 on 5 matching bases. The CDR3 runs 15 residues. Germline CDR1 reads LNHNV; CDR2 reads YYDKDF (reference sequence). Trimming shortened V by 3 bases and J by 5 bases, and 16 bases separated the two germline ends.

This chain connects TRBV19 to TRBJ2-7; 7 bases are a match to TRBD2. The CDR3 is made up of 15 amino acids. From germline, CDR1 is LNHDA and CDR2 SQIVND (reference sequence). V gave up 5 bases and J gave up 7 bases; unmatched junction bases: 14. The CDR3 coding sequence is TGTGCCAGTAGTCTGGGGGAGGGCGCTTGTAAGGAGCAGTACTTC. This encodes CASSLGEGACKEQYF.

The J gene is TRBJ1-1, the V gene TRBV7-9; tentatively, D is TRBD1 (6 bases). CDR1 and CDR2 from the germline V gene are SEHNR and FQNEAQ (reference sequence). Trimming removed 7 bases at V and 6 bases at J, with 18 bases between. The CDR3 length is 14 residues. In nucleotides, the CDR3 is TGTGCCAGCACCCAAGGGGGGGGAGGTCCTGAAGCTTTCTTT. Its translation is CASTQGGGGPEAFF.

This clone was seen a single time. The V and J genes are TRBV28 and TRBJ2-3; TRBD2 agrees at 9 bases. The CDR3 spans 18 residues. Losses at the gene ends were 3 bases for V and 0 bases for J; bases not matched to a gene: 10. Germline V gene sequence: CDR1 MDHEN, CDR2 SYDVKM. CDR3 DNA: TGTGCCAGCAGTTTTGAGTTGACTAGCGGATCTAGCACAGATACGCAGTATTTT. This translates into CASSFELTSGSSTDTQYF. Variable domain in full (rest from reference TRBV28 and TRBJ2-3): DVKVTQSSRYLVKRTGEKVFLECVQDMDHENMFWYRQDPGLGLRLIYFSYDVKMKEKGDIPEGYSVSREKKERFSLILESASTNQTSMYLCASSFELTSGSSTDTQYFGPGTRLTVL.

The chain is built from TRBV7-9 and TRBJ1-2, with D possibly matching TRBD1 (5 bases). CDR3 size: 12 residues. Germline CDR1 is SEHNR and CDR2 is FQNEAQ (reference sequence). Trimming shortened V by 5 bases and J by 6 bases, and 10 bases separated the two germline ends. The CDR3 spells CASSVQGHGYTF. The CDR3 nucleotides read TGTGCCAGCAGCGTTCAGGGCCATGGCTACACCTTC.

The count of this clone is one. The V gene is TRBV27, the J gene TRBJ2-1, with D possibly being TRBD1 (5 bases). With 1 base removed from V and 3 bases from J, the gap between germline ends came to 10 bases. This CDR3 spans 15 amino acids. CDR1 and CDR2 from the germline V gene are MNHEY and SMNVEV (reference sequence). DNA of the CDR3: TGTGCCAGCAGTTTATATGACAGCTTCTACAATGAGCAGTTCTTC. Translating it yields CASSLYDSFYNEQFF.

The gene calls are TRBV21-1 and TRBJ2-3; the table calls TRBD2, which could not be checked here. TRBV21-1 is listed as a pseudogene. The CDR3 consists of 15 residues. CDR3 coding DNA: TGTGCCAGCAGCAATAGGATTCTAGTTACAGATACGCAGTATTTT. Translating gives CASSNRILVTDTQYF.